This T cell receptor beta chain is from a study of blood T cell repertoires in COVID-19. Study details: Samples taken during acute and convalescent COVID-19 were collected in the United States, Italy and Spain. Sources were T cells, B-cell-depleted T cells, or PBMCs; the material itself was cDNA or gDNA.

Trimming shortened V by 5 bases and J by 8 bases, and 19 bases separated the two germline ends. The CDR3 contains 16 residues. The V gene's germline CDR1 is SEHNR and CDR2 FQNEAQ (reference sequence). In the study's own analysis: The assay estimated nucleated cells by amplifying reference gene primers. Libraries were prepared by immunoSEQ multiplex PCR; TCRdb keeps only in-frame clonotypes and omits some of them. V and J calls and clone size come straight from that table; D and trimming were deduced from the DNA. The sample yields 43,000 or so clones, 86% seen once. The clonotype was recovered from a man in his sixties with active or convalescent COVID-19. V and J are TRBV7-9 and TRBJ1-6; possible D gene TRBD1, 6 bases. Sequenced material: peripheral blood. For the CDR3, the DNA is TGTGCCAGCAGCCTACCACAGGGTGCCGTGGATTCACCCCTCCACTTT. Its translation is CASSLPQGAVDSPLHF.